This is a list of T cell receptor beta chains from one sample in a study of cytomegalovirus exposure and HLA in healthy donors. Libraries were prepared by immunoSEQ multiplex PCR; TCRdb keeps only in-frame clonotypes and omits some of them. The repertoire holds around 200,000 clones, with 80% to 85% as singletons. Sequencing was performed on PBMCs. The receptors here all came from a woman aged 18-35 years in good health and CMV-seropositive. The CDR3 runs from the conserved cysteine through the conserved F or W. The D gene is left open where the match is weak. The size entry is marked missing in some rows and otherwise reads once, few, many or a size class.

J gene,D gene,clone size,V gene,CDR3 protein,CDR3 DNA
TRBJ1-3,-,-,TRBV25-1,CASRETGFGNTIYF,TGTGCCAGCAGGGAAACAGGGTTCGGAAACACCATATATTTT
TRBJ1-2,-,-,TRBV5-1,CASSFAATQGYGYTF,TGCGCCAGCAGCTTTGCTGCGACCCAGGGTTATGGCTACACCTTC
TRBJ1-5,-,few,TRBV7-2,CASTPPGASNQPQHF,TGTGCCAGCACCCCCCCCGGTGCAAGCAATCAGCCCCAGCATTTT
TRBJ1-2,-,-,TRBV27,CASSFREGDGYTF,TGTGCCAGCAGTTTCCGGGAAGGTGATGGCTACACCTTC
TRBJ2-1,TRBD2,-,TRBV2,CASSGGGEQFF,TGTGCCAGCAGTGGCGGGGGTGAGCAGTTCTTC
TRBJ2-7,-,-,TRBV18,CASRKESSSYEQYF,TGTGCCAGCCGCAAGGAGTCTAGCTCCTACGAGCAGTACTTC
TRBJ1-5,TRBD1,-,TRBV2,CASSATGYQPQHF,TGTGCCAGCAGTGCGACAGGGTATCAGCCCCAGCATTTT
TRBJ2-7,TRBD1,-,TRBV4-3,CASSHAGQGSSYEQYF,TGCGCCAGCAGCCATGCCGGACAGGGGAGTTCCTACGAGCAGTACTTC
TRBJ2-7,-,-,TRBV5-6,CASSLGGNYEQYF,TGTGCCAGCAGCTTGGGAGGGAACTACGAGCAGTACTTC
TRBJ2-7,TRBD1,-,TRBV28,CASRSPGQGPYEQYF,TGTGCCAGCAGATCCCCGGGACAGGGGCCCTACGAGCAGTACTTC
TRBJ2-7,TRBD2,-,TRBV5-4,CASSLQGGGRLHEQYF,TGTGCCAGCAGCTTGCAAGGCGGGGGGCGCCTCCACGAGCAGTACTTC
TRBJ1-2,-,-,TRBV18,CASSLHTGPDGYTF,TGTGCCAGCTCACTCCATACAGGGCCTGATGGCTACACCTTC
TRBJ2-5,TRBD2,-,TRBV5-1,CASSVTSGTQETQYF,TGCGCCAGCAGCGTGACTAGCGGGACCCAAGAGACCCAGTACTTC
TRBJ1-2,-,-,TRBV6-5,CASRGHREGYGYTF,TGTGCCAGCAGGGGACACAGGGAGGGCTATGGCTACACCTTC
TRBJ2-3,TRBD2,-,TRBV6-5,CASRRGGTDTQYF,TGTGCCAGCAGGCGGGGGGGGACAGATACGCAGTATTTT
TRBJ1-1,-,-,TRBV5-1,CASSLSGATGTEAFF,TGCGCCAGCAGCTTGTCGGGTGCGACAGGAACTGAAGCTTTCTTT
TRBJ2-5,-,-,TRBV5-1,CASSLPGSGRETQYF,TGCGCCAGCAGCTTGCCAGGCTCCGGCCGCGAGACCCAGTACTTC
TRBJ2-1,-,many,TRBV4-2,CASSQETAGGYNEQFF,TGTGCCAGCAGCCAAGAAACAGCGGGCGGGTACAATGAGCAGTTCTTC
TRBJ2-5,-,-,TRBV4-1,CASSPYDGGQETQYF,TGCGCCAGCAGCCCGTATGACGGCGGACAAGAGACCCAGTACTTC
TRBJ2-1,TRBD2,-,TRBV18,CASSDLRGEYYNEQFF,TGTGCCAGCTCAGACCTCCGGGGGGAATACTACAATGAGCAGTTCTTC
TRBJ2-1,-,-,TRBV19,CASSITKENEQFF,TGTGCCAGTAGTATCACCAAGGAGAATGAGCAGTTCTTC
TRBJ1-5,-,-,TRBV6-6,CASSSDWPQHF,TGTGCCAGCAGTTCGGACTGGCCCCAGCATTTT
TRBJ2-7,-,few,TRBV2,CASSVWAAYEQYF,TGTGCCAGCAGTGTTTGGGCCGCCTACGAGCAGTACTTC
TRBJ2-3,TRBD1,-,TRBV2,CASSSEAGTEQYF,TGTGCCAGCAGTTCTGAAGCCGGGACAGAGCAGTATTTT
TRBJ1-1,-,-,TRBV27,CASRGTSTEAFF,TGTGCCAGCAGGGGGACAAGCACTGAAGCTTTCTTT
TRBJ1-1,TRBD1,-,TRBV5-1,CASSPTGVVTEAFF,TGCGCCAGCAGCCCGACAGGGGTGGTCACTGAAGCTTTCTTT